The rows below give T cell receptor beta chains drawn from one sample of a study of Ad26.COV2.S vaccination and SARS-CoV-2 variants. TCRdb's copy holds only in-frame clones and misses some; the assay was immunoSEQ multiplex PCR. Of approximately 360,000 clones listed, 80% to 90% were seen once; the top ten hold approximately 7.8%. The sample was peripheral blood, taken in a trial of Ad26.COV2.S vaccine versus placebo. Receptors were obtained from a person aged 18-65 years who received the Ad26.COV2.S COVID-19 vaccine or a placebo. Each CDR3 is given with its conserved first and last residue. A D gene is named only where the DNA matches it firmly. Expanded clones are given a class, and other clones once, few, many or no size at all.

TRBV5-1	TRBJ2-1	NA	13	NA	TGCGCCAGCAGCTTGACTCTCCTCCATGAGCAGTTCTTC	CASSLTLLHEQFF
TRBV2	TRBJ2-1	NA	11	NA	TGTGCCAGCAAAGGAACGAATGAGCAGTTCTTC	CASKGTNEQFF
TRBV7-3	TRBJ2-1	NA	13	NA	TGTGCCAGCAGCAACCAGATAGCTGACGAGCAGTTCTTC	CASSNQIADEQFF
TRBV7-6	TRBJ2-2	NA	16	NA	TGTGCCAGCAGCTTAGGGCCAGCGGGGAACACCGGGGAGCTGTTTTTT	CASSLGPAGNTGELFF
TRBV7-2	TRBJ1-1	NA	13	TRBD1	TGTGCCAGCAGCAAGACAGGGGGCACTGAAGCTTTCTTT	CASSKTGGTEAFF
TRBV12-3/TRBV12-4	TRBJ1-2	NA	12	NA	TGTGCCAGCAGTTTAGCAGGGCCTGGCTACACCTTC	CASSLAGPGYTF
TRBV10-1	TRBJ2-3	NA	14	NA	TGCGCCAGCACCGGCGACTCTGGCACAGATACGCAGTATTTT	CASTGDSGTDTQYF
TRBV9	TRBJ2-1	NA	15	TRBD1	TGTGCCAGCAGCACCCGACAGGGAGCTTACAATGAGCAGTTCTTC	CASSTRQGAYNEQFF
TRBV6-5	TRBJ2-1	NA	14	TRBD2	TGTGCCAGCACCATGGCTAGCGGGGCTAATGAGCAGTTCTTC	CASTMASGANEQFF
TRBV4-3	TRBJ2-3	NA	16	TRBD2	TGCGCCAGCAGCCAAGTTGGAGCGGGGGGGACAGATACGCAGTATTTT	CASSQVGAGGTDTQYF
TRBV18	TRBJ1-1	NA	14	TRBD1	TGTGCCAGCTCACCGGGACAGGGTTCCCCTGAAGCTTTCTTT	CASSPGQGSPEAFF
TRBV9	TRBJ1-2	NA	12	NA	TGTGCCAGCAGCGTAGAGGGCTATGGCTACACCTTC	CASSVEGYGYTF
TRBV7-2	TRBJ1-5	NA	15	TRBD1	TGTGCCAGCAGCCGGGACAGATATAGCAATCAGCCCCAGCATTTT	CASSRDRYSNQPQHF
TRBV4-1	TRBJ1-2	NA	16	NA	TGCGCCAGCAGCCAAGATCGGGCAGGCCCGGCCTATGGCTACACCTTC	CASSQDRAGPAYGYTF
TRBV9	TRBJ2-7	few	15	NA	TGTGCCAGCAGCGTAGCGGTAGCGGAAACCTACGAGCAGTACTTC	CASSVAVAETYEQYF
TRBV7-3	TRBJ2-5	NA	15	NA	TGTGCCAGCAGCCCCGCCGGGACCCCTCGGGAGACCCAGTACTTC	CASSPAGTPRETQYF
TRBV24-1	TRBJ1-5	NA	15	TRBD1	TGTGCCACCAGTGACTCCGGACAGGGGTTCACGACCCAGCATTTT	CATSDSGQGFTTQHF
TRBV5-3	TRBJ2-1	NA	15	NA	TGTGCCAGAAGCCGGGGCCCGAACTCCTACAATGAGCAGTTCTTC	CARSRGPNSYNEQFF
TRBV18	TRBJ1-1	once	15	TRBD1	TGTGCCAGCTCACCAACGACAGGGGCGAGCACTGAAGCTTTCTTT	CASSPTTGASTEAFF
TRBV12-5	TRBJ2-5	NA	19	TRBD2	TGTGCTAGTGGTTTGGTACGAGACGGGGGGGCCACCAGGACAGAGACCCAGTACTTC	CASGLVRDGGATRTETQYF
TRBV6-2/TRBV6-3	TRBJ1-1	NA	16	TRBD1	TGTGCCAGCAGCAAGACACAGGGACCCAGGGGGACTGAAGCTTTCTTT	CASSKTQGPRGTEAFF
TRBV6-5	TRBJ2-6	NA	15	NA	TGTGCCAGCAGGGGTCGGCGCTCTGGGGCCAACGTCCTGACTTTC	CASRGRRSGANVLTF
TRBV24-1	TRBJ1-1	NA	13	TRBD1	TGTGCCACCAGTGATCCAGGGGGTCGAGGAGCTTTCTTT	CATSDPGGRGAFF
TRBV7-7	TRBJ2-7	NA	15	NA	TGTGCCAGCAGCTTAGGCTCCGGGACGGTCTACGAGCAGTACTTC	CASSLGSGTVYEQYF
TRBV18	TRBJ1-4	NA	15	NA	TGTGCCAGCTCAGAGAATGTAGCAACTAATGAAAAACTGTTTTTT	CASSENVATNEKLFF
TRBV6-1	TRBJ1-5	NA	17	NA	TGTGCCAGCAGTGAACAGGGTAGAGGGATAGGCAATCAGCCCCAGCATTTT	CASSEQGRGIGNQPQHF
TRBV18	TRBJ1-4	NA	15	NA	TGTGCCAGCTCACCGGGGGGCGCCAGGAAGGAAAAACTGTTTTTT	CASSPGGARKEKLFF
TRBV5-1	TRBJ2-3	NA	14	NA	TGCGCCAGCAGCTTGGTGGGGTCGACAGATACGCAGTATTTT	CASSLVGSTDTQYF
TRBV5-1	TRBJ2-7	NA	14	TRBD2	TGCGCCAGCAGCGTAGCGGGGGCCCTCTACGAGCAGTACTTC	CASSVAGALYEQYF
TRBV4-1	TRBJ1-4	NA	17	TRBD1	TGCGCCAGCAGCCAAGGTCAACAGGGGAAACGATACGAAAAACTGTTTTTT	CASSQGQQGKRYEKLFF
TRBV10-1	TRBJ1-3	few	13	NA	TGCGCCAGCAGTAACAGCTCTGGAAACACCATATATTTT	CASSNSSGNTIYF
TRBV19	TRBJ1-1	NA	17	NA	TGTGCCACCACCGTCCCCGGGGGAAGAGGCCTGGGCACTGAAGCTTTCTTT	CATTVPGGRGLGTEAFF
TRBV9	TRBJ1-5	NA	12	NA	TGTGCCAGCAGCCGGGGGGATCAGCCCCAGCATTTT	CASSRGDQPQHF
TRBV16	TRBJ1-1	NA	14	NA	TGTGCCAGCAGCCAATGGCAGGGGAACACTGAAGCTTTCTTT	CASSQWQGNTEAFF
TRBV6-6	TRBJ2-7	NA	12	NA	TGTGCCAGCGGGTTGGGCGACTACGAGCAGTACTTC	CASGLGDYEQYF
TRBV6-5	TRBJ1-3	NA	14	NA	TGTGCCAGCAGTCCTAATTACTCTGGAAACACCATATATTTT	CASSPNYSGNTIYF
TRBV19	TRBJ1-1	NA	13	TRBD1	TGTGCCAGTAGAAAGACAGGGGACACTGAAGCTTTCTTT	CASRKTGDTEAFF
TRBV4-1	TRBJ1-2	NA	14	TRBD1	TGCGCCAGCAGCCCAGTATCGACAGGGACTGGCTACACCTTC	CASSPVSTGTGYTF
TRBV4-1	TRBJ1-2	NA	14	NA	TGCGCCAGCAGCCAAGAGGACAGTTCCTATGGCTACACCTTC	CASSQEDSSYGYTF
TRBV5-1	TRBJ2-2	NA	14	NA	TGCGCCAGCAGCCTGGACACCAACACCGGGGAGCTGTTTTTT	CASSLDTNTGELFF
TRBV19	TRBJ1-5	NA	15	TRBD1	TGTGCCAGTAGTAACTGGGACAGGGGGGGAGGGCCCCAGCATTTT	CASSNWDRGGGPQHF
TRBV10-3	TRBJ1-2	NA	12	NA	TGTGCCATCAGCTCGCAGGGAGGTGGCTACACCTTC	CAISSQGGGYTF
TRBV7-2	TRBJ1-5	NA	14	NA	TGTGCCAGCAGCCCGGGGGGGGAGGCCCAGCCCCAGCATTTT	CASSPGGEAQPQHF
TRBV5-4	TRBJ2-3	NA	13	NA	TGTGCCAGCAGCTACCCCCCGGGGGATACGCAGTATTTT	CASSYPPGDTQYF
TRBV19	TRBJ2-1	NA	16	NA	TGTGCCAGTATTCCACGACCGGGCAGGGAATACAATGAGCAGTTCTTC	CASIPRPGREYNEQFF
TRBV27	TRBJ2-2	NA	12	NA	TGTGCCAGCAGTTCGAACACCGGGGAGCTGTTTTTT	CASSSNTGELFF